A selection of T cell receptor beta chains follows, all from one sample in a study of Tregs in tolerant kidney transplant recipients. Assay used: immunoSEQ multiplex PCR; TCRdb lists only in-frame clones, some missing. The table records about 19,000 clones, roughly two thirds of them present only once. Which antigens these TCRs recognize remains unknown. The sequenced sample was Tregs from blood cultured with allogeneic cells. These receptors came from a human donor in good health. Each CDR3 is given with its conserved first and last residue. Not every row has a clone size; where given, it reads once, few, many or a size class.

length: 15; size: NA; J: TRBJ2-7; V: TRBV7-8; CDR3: CASSFRLRGLYEQYF
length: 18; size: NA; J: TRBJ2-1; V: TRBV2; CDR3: CASSERDSTYSPYNEQFF
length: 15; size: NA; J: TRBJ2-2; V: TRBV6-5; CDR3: CASQRGRFNTGELFF
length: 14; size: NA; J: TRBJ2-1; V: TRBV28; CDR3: CASRSSGRADEQFF
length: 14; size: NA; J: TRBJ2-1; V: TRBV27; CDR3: CASSFGTGPYEQFF
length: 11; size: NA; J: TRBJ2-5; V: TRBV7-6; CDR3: CASSLIETQYF
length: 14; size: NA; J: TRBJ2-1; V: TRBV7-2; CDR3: CASSFPGAYNEQFF
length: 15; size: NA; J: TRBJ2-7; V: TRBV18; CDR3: CASSPNAGSSYEQYF
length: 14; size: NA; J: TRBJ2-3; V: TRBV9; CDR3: CASSAYSGSDTQYF
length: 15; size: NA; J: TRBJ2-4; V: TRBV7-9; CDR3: CASSQWTATKNIQYF
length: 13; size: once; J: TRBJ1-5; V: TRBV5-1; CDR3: CASGQGPNQPQHF
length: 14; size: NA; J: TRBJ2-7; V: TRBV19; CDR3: CATTAPQAAYEQYF
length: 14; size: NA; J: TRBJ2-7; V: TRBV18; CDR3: CASSPVGLATEQYF
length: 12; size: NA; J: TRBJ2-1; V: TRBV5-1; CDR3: CASSLAWNEQFF
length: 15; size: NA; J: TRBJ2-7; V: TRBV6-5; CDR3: CASSYSHEGWHEQYF
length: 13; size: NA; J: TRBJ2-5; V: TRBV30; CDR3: CAWSIQGAETQYF
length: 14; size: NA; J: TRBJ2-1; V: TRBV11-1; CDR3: CASSPPRDTLPPFF
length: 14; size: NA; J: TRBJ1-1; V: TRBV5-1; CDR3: CASSWREGNTEAFF
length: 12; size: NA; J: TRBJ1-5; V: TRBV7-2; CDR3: CASSSPGQPQHF
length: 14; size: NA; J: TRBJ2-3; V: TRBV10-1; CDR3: CASSEGGPTDTQYF
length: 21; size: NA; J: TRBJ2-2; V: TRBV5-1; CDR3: CASSPGRTSGIIRGGTGELFF
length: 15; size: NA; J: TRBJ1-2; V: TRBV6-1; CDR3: CASSEASRGGYGYTF
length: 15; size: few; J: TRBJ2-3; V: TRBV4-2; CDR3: CASSPWTGATDTQYF
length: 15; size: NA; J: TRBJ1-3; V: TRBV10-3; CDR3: CAIRSDRVESNTIYF
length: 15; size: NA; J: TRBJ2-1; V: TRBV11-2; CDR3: CASSFSGTGENEQFF
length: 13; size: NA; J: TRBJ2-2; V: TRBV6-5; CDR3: CASRPAGTGELFF
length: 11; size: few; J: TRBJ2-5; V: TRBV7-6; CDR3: CASSLLETQYF
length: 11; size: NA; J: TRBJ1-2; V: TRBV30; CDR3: CAWSFGYGYTF